The source of this T cell receptor (beta chain) is a study of blood T cell repertoires in COVID-19. Study-wide background: Acute and convalescent COVID-19 specimens originated in the United States, Italy and Spain. T cells, B-cell-depleted T cells, or PBMCs supplied cDNA or gDNA.

Original methodology: For nucleated cells, counts were estimated from reference gene primer amplification. Clones were read by immunoSEQ multiplex PCR, and TCRdb kept only the in-frame ones, dropping some. That table supplies the V and J calls and clone size; D and trimming were determined from the DNA. Of a few hundred thousand clones listed, around 82% are singletons. The origin of this receptor is a woman aged 55-70 years with acute or convalescent COVID-19. The sequenced sample consisted of peripheral blood.

The CDR3 region has the DNA TGTGCCAGTAGCTACCCGACACCTTGCTGCACCTTC. Translation gives CASSYPTPCCTF. The V and J genes are TRBV19 and TRBJ1-2; D is ambiguous. The CDR3 is made up of 12 amino acids. CDR1 LNHDA and CDR2 SQIVND come from the germline V gene (reference sequence). V lost 6 bases and J 13 bases, leaving 18 bases between the germline ends.